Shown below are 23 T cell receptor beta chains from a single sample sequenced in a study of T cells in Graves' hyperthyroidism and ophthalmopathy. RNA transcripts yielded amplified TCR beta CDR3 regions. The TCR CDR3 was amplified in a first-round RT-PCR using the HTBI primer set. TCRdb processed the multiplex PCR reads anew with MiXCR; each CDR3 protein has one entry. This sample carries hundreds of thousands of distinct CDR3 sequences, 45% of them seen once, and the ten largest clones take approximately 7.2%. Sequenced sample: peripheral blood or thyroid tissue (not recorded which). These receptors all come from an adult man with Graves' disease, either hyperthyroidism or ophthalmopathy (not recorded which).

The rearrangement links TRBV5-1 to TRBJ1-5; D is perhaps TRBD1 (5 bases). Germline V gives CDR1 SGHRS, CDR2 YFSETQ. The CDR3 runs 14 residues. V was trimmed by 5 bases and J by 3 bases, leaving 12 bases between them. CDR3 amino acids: CASSSGPVNQPQHF. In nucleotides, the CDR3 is TGCGCCAGCAGTTCAGGGCCCGTCAATCAGCCCCAGCATTTT.

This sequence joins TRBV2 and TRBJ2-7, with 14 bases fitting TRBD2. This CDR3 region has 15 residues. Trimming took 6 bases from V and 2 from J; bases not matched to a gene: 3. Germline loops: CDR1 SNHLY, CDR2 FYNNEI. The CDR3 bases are TGTGCCAGCAGCGGGACTAGCGGGAGTCCCTACGAGCAGTACTTC. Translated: CASSGTSGSPYEQYF.

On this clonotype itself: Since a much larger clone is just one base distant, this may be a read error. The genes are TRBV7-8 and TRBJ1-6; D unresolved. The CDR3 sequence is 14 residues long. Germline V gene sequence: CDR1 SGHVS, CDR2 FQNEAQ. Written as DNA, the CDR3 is TGTGCCAGCAGCCCGACTGCGCATCCTTCAGCCCTCCACTTT. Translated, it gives CASSPTAHPSALHF.

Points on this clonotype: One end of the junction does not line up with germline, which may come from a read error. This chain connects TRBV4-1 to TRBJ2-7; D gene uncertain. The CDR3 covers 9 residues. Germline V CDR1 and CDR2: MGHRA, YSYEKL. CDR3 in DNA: TGTGCCGGCAGTCACGAGCAGTACTTC. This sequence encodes CAGSHEQYF.

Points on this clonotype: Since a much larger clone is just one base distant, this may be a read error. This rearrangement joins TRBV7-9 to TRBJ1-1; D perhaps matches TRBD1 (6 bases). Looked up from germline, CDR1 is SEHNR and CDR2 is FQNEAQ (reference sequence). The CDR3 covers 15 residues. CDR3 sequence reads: CAGSTNSQGDTEAFF. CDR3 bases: TGTGCCGGCAGCACGAACTCACAGGGTGACACTGAAGCTTTCTTT.

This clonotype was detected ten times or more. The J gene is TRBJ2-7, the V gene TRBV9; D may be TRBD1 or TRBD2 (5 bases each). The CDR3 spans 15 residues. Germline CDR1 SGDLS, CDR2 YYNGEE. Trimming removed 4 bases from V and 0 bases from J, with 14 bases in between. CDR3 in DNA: TGTGCCAGCAGCCTGGGGACGGCTAGCTCCTACGAGCAGTACTTC. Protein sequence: CASSLGTASSYEQYF.

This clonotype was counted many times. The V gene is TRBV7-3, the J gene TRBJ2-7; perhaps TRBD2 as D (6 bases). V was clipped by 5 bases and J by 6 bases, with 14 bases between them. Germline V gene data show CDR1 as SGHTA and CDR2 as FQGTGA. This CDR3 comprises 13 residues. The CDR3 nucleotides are TGTGCCAGCAGCCTCGGAGGGTTGGGCGAGCAGTACTTC. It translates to CASSLGGLGEQYF.

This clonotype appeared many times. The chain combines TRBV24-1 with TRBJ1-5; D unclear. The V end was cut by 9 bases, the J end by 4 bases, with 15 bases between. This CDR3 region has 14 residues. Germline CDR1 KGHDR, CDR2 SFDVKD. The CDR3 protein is CATGTTLVNQPQHF. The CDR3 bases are TGTGCCACCGGTACAACCTTGGTAAATCAGCCCCAGCATTTT.

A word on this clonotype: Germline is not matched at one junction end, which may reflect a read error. The CDR3 DNA follows: TGCGCCTGGAAGGACACCCAAGAGACCCAGTACTTC. Residues: CAWKDTQETQYF. J is TRBJ2-5 and V is TRBV7-6; possible D gene TRBD1, 5 bases. Germline CDR1 reads SGHVS; CDR2 reads FNYEAQ. CDR3 length: 12 amino acids.

The CDR3 loop is CASSRQGYDTEAFF. DNA for the CDR3: TGTGCCAGCAGCCGACAGGGCTATGACACTGAAGCTTTCTTT. V usage is TRBV7-9 and J usage is TRBJ1-1; 7 bases agree with TRBD1. This CDR3 is 14 amino acids long. With V trimmed by 5 bases and J by 3 bases, 6 bases remained unmatched. Germline-derived CDR1 and CDR2 are SEHNR and FQNEAQ (reference sequence).

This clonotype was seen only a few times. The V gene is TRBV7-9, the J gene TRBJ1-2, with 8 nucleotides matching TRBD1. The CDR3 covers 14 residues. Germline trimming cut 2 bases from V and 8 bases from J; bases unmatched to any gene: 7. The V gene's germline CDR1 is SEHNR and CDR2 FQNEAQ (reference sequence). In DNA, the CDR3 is TGTGCCAGCAGCTTATCAGGGGGCACGAGAGGCTACACCTTC. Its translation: CASSLSGGTRGYTF.

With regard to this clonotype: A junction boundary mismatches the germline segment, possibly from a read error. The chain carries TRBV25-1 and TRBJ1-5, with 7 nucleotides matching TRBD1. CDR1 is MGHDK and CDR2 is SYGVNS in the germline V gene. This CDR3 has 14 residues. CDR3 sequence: CDSSPTRGSEPQHF. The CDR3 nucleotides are TGTGACAGCAGTCCAACCAGGGGGTCGGAGCCCCAGCATTTT.

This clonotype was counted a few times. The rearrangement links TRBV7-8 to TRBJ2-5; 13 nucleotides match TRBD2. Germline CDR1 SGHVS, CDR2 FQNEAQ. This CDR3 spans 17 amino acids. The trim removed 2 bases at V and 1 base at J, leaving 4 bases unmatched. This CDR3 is CASSLFGLAGVQETQYF. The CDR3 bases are TGTGCCAGCAGCTTATTCGGACTAGCGGGGGTCCAAGAGACCCAGTACTTC.

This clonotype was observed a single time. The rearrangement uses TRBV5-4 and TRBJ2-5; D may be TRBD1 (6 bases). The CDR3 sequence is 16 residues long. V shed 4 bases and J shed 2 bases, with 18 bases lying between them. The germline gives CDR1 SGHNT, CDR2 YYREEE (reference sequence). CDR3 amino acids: CASSGTGISPQETQYF. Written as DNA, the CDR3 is TGTGCCAGCAGCGGAACAGGGATTTCCCCTCAAGAGACCCAGTACTTC.

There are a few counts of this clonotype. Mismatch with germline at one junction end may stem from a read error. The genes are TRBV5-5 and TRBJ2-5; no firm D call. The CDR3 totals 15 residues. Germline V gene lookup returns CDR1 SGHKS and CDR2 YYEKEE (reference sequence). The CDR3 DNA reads TGCGCCAGCAGCTTGGCCGGCAACCCCCAAGAGACCCAGTACTTC. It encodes CASSLAGNPQETQYF.

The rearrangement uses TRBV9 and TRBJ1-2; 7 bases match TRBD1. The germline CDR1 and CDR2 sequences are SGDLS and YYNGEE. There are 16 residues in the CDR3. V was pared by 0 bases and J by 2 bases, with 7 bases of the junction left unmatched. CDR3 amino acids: CASSVVGTEPNYGYTF. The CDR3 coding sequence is TGTGCCAGCAGCGTAGTTGGGACAGAACCAAACTATGGCTACACCTTC.

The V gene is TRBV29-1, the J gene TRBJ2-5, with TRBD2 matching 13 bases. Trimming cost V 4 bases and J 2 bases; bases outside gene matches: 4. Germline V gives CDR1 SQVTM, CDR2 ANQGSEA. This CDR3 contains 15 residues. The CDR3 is CSVVAGLAGQETQYF. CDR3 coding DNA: TGCAGCGTTGTGGCGGGACTAGCGGGACAAGAGACCCAGTACTTC.

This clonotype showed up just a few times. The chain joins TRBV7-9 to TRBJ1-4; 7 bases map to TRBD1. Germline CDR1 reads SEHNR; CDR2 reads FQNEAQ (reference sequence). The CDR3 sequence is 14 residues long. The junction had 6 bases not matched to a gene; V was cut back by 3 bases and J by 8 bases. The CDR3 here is CASSFQGVVEKLFF. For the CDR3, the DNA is TGTGCCAGCAGCTTTCAGGGGGTAGTGGAAAAACTGTTTTTT.

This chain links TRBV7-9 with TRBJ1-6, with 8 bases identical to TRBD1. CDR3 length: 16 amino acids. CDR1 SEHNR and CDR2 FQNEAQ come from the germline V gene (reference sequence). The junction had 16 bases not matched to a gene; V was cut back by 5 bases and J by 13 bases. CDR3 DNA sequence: TGTGCCAGCAGCCCGGTAGTTGGACAGGGACTTATTCCCCTCCACTTT. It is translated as CASSPVVGQGLIPLHF.

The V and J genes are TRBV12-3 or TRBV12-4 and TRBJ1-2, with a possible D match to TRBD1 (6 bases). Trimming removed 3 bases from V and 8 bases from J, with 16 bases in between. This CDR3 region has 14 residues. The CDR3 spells CASSFRGGGWGYTF. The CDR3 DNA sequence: TGTGCCAGCAGTTTTAGGGGGGGAGGATGGGGCTACACCTTC.

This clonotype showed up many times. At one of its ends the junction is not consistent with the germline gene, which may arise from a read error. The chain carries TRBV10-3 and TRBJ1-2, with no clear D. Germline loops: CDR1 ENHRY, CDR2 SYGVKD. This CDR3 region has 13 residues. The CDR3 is CASSDSLGYGYTF. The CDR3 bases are TGTGCCAGCAGTGATTCATTGGGCTATGGCTACACCTTC.

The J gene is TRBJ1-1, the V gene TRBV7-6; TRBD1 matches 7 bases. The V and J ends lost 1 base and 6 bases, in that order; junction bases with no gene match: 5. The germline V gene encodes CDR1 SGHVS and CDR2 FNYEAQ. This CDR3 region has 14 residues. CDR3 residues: CASSLGQGTPEAFF. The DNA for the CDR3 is TGTGCCAGCAGCTTAGGACAGGGAACCCCTGAAGCTTTCTTT.

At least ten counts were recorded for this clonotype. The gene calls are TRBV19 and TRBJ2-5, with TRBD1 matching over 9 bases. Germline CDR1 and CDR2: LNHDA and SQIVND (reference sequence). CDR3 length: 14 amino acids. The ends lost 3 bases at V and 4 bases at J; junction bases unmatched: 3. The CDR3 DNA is TGTGCCAGTAGTATCGGACAGGGGCGAGAGACCCAGTACTTC. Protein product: CASSIGQGRETQYF.